The 10 T cell receptor beta chains given below trace back to one sample, sequenced in a study of CD8 T cells in ankylosing spondylitis. TCRdb re-called the 5' RACE reads through MiXCR, storing one row per CDR3 protein. Of fewer than 200,000 distinct CDR3 sequences detected, roughly 18% appear once; the ten largest clones hold 4.3%. Sequenced input: blood, either unsorted or a sorted T cell fraction (not recorded which). The source of these receptors is a male donor between 5 and 35 years old with ankylosing spondylitis or in good health (not recorded which).

The J gene is TRBJ2-4, the V gene TRBV18; 7 nucleotides agree with TRBD1. J lost 1 base, V lost 5 bases, and 8 bases had no gene match. This CDR3 comprises 16 residues. CDR1 is KGHSH and CDR2 is LQKENI in the germline V gene. The CDR3: CASSVTGSEAKNIQYF. CDR3 in DNA: TGTGCCAGCTCAGTGACAGGGAGTGAGGCCAAAAACATTCAGTACTTC.

This rearrangement joins TRBV4-1 to TRBJ2-3, with D possibly being TRBD1 (6 bases). CDR3 length: 14 amino acids. Trimming took off 3 bases at V and 5 bases at J, with 12 bases between the two ends. CDR1 MGHRA and CDR2 YSYEKL come from the germline V gene. CDR3 nucleotide sequence: TGCGCCAGCAGCCAGTCAGGGGCCCGAGATACGCAGTATTTT. It encodes CASSQSGARDTQYF.

This clonotype was recorded many times. The chain carries TRBV15 and TRBJ2-1, with D perhaps TRBD2 (6 bases). Per germline, CDR1 LNHNV and CDR2 YYDKDF (reference sequence). This CDR3 has 14 residues. Trimming shortened V by 5 bases and J by 3 bases, and 11 bases separated the two germline ends. The CDR3 loop reads CATSGPSDYNEQFF. The CDR3 DNA sequence: TGTGCCACCAGCGGGCCTAGCGACTACAATGAGCAGTTCTTC.

This clonotype was seen at least ten times. The V call is TRBV29-1, the J call TRBJ2-5; D possibly corresponds to TRBD2 (6 bases). The CDR3 runs 15 residues. V gave up 7 bases and J gave up 0 bases, with 18 bases separating them. Per germline, CDR1 SQVTM and CDR2 ANQGSEA. The CDR3 loop is CSARKRAGYQETQYF. Written as DNA, the CDR3 is TGCAGCGCTCGCAAACGGGCGGGGTACCAAGAGACCCAGTACTTC. Together with reference TRBV29-1 and TRBJ2-5, the CDR3 gives the full variable domain: SAVISQKPSRDICQRGTSLTIQCQVDSQVTMMFWYRQQPGQSLTLIATANQGSEATYESGFVIDKFPISRPNLTFSTLTVSNMSPEDSSIYLCSARKRAGYQETQYFGPGTRLLVL.

This clonotype showed up many times. The rearrangement joins TRBV11-2 to TRBJ2-7, with D possibly being TRBD2 (5 bases). Looked up from germline, CDR1 is SGHAT and CDR2 is FQNNGV. Trimming took off 0 bases at V and 0 bases at J, with 9 bases between the two ends. This CDR3 is built from 15 residues. In nucleotides, the CDR3 is TGTGCCAGCAGCTTAGATTTCGGGGTCTCCTACGAGCAGTACTTC. Translation gives CASSLDFGVSYEQYF.

The chain couples TRBV11-3 to TRBJ2-1; D unresolved. This CDR3 spans 15 amino acids. In germline, CDR1 is SGHNT, CDR2 YENEEA. The V gene lost 5 bases and the J gene lost 0 bases, with 11 bases spanning the gap. The CDR3 bases are TGTGCCAGCAGCCCCCGACCGAGCTCCTACAATGAGCAGTTCTTC. It yields the protein CASSPRPSSYNEQFF.

Many counts were recorded for this clonotype. The chain employs TRBV6-5 and TRBJ2-1, with D possibly called TRBD1 or TRBD2 (5 bases each). The CDR3 has 17 amino acids. V was trimmed by 4 bases and J by 7 bases, leaving 23 bases between them. Germline CDR1 is MNHEY and CDR2 is SVGAGI. CDR3 amino acids: CASSSSYRDPVVNEQFF. DNA of the CDR3: TGTGCCAGCAGTTCTTCCTACCGGGACCCGGTGGTGAATGAGCAGTTCTTC.

The sample holds many counts of this clonotype. The rearrangement uses TRBV29-1 and TRBJ1-2; no firm D call. Trimming left V 3 bases short and J 0 bases short, with 11 bases between. The germline CDR1 and CDR2 sequences are SQVTM and ANQGSEA. The CDR3 sequence is 14 residues long. The CDR3 DNA sequence: TGCAGCGTTGAGGACGCTCTAGCTAACTATGGCTACACCTTC. It codes for CSVEDALANYGYTF.

This clonotype was detected ten times or more. V gene TRBV10-3 combines with J gene TRBJ1-1; D unclear. Germline assignment: CDR1 ENHRY and CDR2 SYGVKD. With 2 bases removed from V and 3 bases from J, the gap between germline ends came to 10 bases. This CDR3 has 14 amino acids. CDR3 nucleotide sequence: TGTGCCATCAGTGAGGCATTTGGGGACACTGAAGCTTTCTTT. Protein: CAISEAFGDTEAFF.

This clonotype was recorded many times. The gene calls are TRBV20-1 and TRBJ2-1; D is undetermined. From germline, CDR1 is DFQATT and CDR2 SNEGSKA (reference sequence). CDR3 length: 11 amino acids. Trimming pared 6 bases from V and 4 bases from J, leaving 7 bases between. The CDR3 reads CSATTYNEQFF. In nucleotides, the CDR3 is TGCAGTGCCACCACGTACAATGAGCAGTTCTTC.